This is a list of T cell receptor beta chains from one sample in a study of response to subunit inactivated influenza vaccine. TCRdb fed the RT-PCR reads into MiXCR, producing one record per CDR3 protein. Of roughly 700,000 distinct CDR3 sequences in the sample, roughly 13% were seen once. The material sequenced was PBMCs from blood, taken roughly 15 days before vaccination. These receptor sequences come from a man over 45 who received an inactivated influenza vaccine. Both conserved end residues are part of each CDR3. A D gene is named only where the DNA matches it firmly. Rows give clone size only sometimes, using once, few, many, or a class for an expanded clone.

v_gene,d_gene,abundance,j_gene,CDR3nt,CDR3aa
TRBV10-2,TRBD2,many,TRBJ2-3,TGCGCCAGCAGTGAGGAGCGGGGGGGATTCACAGATACGCAGTATTTT,CASSEERGGFTDTQYF
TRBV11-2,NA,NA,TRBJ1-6,TGTGCCAGCAGCTTAGAGGGCAGGACGCTAGCACCCCTCCACTTT,CASSLEGRTLAPLHF
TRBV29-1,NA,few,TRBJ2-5,TGCAGCGTTGTCCCCTCCAGCCGGGAGACCCAGTACTTC,CSVVPSSRETQYF
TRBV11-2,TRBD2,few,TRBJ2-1,TGTGCCAGCAGCTCTTATAGCGGGATCTCCTACAATGAGCAGTTCTTC,CASSSYSGISYNEQFF
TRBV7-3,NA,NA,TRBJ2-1,TGTGCCAGCAGCTTAACGTTGGGTGAGCAGTTCTTC,CASSLTLGEQFF
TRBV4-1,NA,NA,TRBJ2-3,TGCGCCAGCAGCGGGACTTTCTTGAGCACAGATACGCAGTATTTT,CASSGTFLSTDTQYF
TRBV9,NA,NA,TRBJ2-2,TGTGCCAGCAGCGTAGACGGGGCGAACACCGGGGAGCTGTTTTTT,CASSVDGANTGELFF
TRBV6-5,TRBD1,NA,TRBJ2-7,TGTGCCAGCAGTTACTCCCGGGACAGGTCTAGCTCCTACGAGCAGTACTTC,CASSYSRDRSSSYEQYF
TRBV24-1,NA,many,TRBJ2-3,TGTGCCACCAGTGATTTCAGGGATACGCAGTATTTT,CATSDFRDTQYF
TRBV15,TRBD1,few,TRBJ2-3,TGTGCCACCAGCAGGACCGGGACAGGGTCCGCAGATACGCAGTATTTT,CATSRTGTGSADTQYF
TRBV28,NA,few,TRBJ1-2,TGTGCCAGCAGGGACAGCCGGGGGTATGGCTACACCTTC,CASRDSRGYGYTF
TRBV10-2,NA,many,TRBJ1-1,TGCGCCAGCAGTGAGGCGGACCGACTTGAAGCTTTCTTT,CASSEADRLEAFF
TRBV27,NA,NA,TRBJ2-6,TGTGCCAGCAGTTTAGAGGTCCGGGCCTCTGGGGCCAACGTCCTGACTTTC,CASSLEVRASGANVLTF
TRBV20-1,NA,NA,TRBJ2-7,TGCAGTGCTAGTGGGTCGGGGGCCTCGTCCTACGAGCAGTACTTC,CSASGSGASSYEQYF
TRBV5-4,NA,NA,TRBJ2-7,TGTGCCAGCAGCTTTGGACAGCCTAGCTCCTACGAGCAGTACTTC,CASSFGQPSSYEQYF
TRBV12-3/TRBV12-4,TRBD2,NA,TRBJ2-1,TGTGCCAGCAGCCAGACTAGCGGGACCTACAATGAGCAGTTCTTC,CASSQTSGTYNEQFF
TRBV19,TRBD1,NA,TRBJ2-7,TGTGCCAGTAGTGTCTGGACAGGGGATCTTATTCGGAGATACGAGCAGTACTTC,CASSVWTGDLIRRYEQYF
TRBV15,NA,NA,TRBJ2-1,TGTGCCACCAGCAGAGCTACTTACAACAATGAGCAGTTCTTC,CATSRATYNNEQFF
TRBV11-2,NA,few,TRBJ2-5,TGTGCCAGCAGCCATAGGGACTTTCAAGAGACCCAGTACTTC,CASSHRDFQETQYF
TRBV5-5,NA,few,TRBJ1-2,TGTGCCAGCAGCGCCCTTGGTATCTATGGCTACACCTTC,CASSALGIYGYTF
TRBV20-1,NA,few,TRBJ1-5,TGCAGTGCTATCCCGTCTCGGCCCATAGGCAATCAGCCCCAGCATTTT,CSAIPSRPIGNQPQHF
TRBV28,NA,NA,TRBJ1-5,TGTGCCAGCAGTTCCTACAGGGTCTCTCAGCCCCAGCATTTT,CASSSYRVSQPQHF